The rows below give T cell receptor beta chains drawn from one sample of a study of vaccination effects on CD4 cells after COVID-19. Data came from immunoSEQ multiplex PCR; TCRdb stores just in-frame clones and leaves some out. The data hold tens of thousands of clones, with approximately 79% observed a single time. For these TCRs, the target antigens are not known. The source was CD4+ T cells from PBMCs cultured with HCoV-OC43 spike peptides, collected before COVID-19 vaccination. The receptors derive from a human donor who received a COVID-19 vaccine. The CDR3 runs from the conserved cysteine through the conserved F or W. The order of the fields is D gene, J gene, V gene, CDR3 protein. The D gene is left open where the match is weak.

D: .; J: TRBJ2-1; V: TRBV29-1; CDR3: CSVSRWSSYNEQFF
D: .; J: TRBJ2-1; V: TRBV28; CDR3: CASSLQGTVYNEQFF
D: .; J: TRBJ2-5; V: TRBV18; CDR3: CASSPPVLETQYF
D: .; J: TRBJ1-5; V: TRBV7-8; CDR3: CASSLRSRTNDRLGNQPQHF
D: .; J: TRBJ2-2; V: TRBV5-1; CDR3: CASSRDTIGTGELFF
D: TRBD1; J: TRBJ1-2; V: TRBV19; CDR3: CASSSPRDRAYGYTF
D: TRBD1; J: TRBJ1-2; V: TRBV7-9; CDR3: CASSQGQGFYGYTF
D: .; J: TRBJ2-3; V: TRBV6-2/TRBV6-3; CDR3: CASSYGGIGTDTQYF
D: TRBD1; J: TRBJ1-6; V: TRBV5-5; CDR3: CASSLPVGQVGSNSPLHF
D: .; J: TRBJ1-3; V: TRBV12-3/TRBV12-4; CDR3: CASTRGRGNTIYF
D: TRBD2; J: TRBJ2-5; V: TRBV7-7; CDR3: CASSFSGGGETQYF
D: TRBD1; J: TRBJ1-1; V: TRBV18; CDR3: CASSERQGSEAFF
D: TRBD2; J: TRBJ2-5; V: TRBV7-3; CDR3: CASSSSGGETQYF
D: .; J: TRBJ1-1; V: TRBV5-1; CDR3: CASSRGGGGTEAFF
D: .; J: TRBJ2-2; V: TRBV27; CDR3: CASTNRNTGELFF
D: .; J: TRBJ2-2; V: TRBV4-1; CDR3: CASSQDLGVGGELFF
D: TRBD1; J: TRBJ1-1; V: TRBV6-2/TRBV6-3; CDR3: CASSKQGPGTEAFF
D: .; J: TRBJ1-2; V: TRBV7-8; CDR3: CASSLDTQGVLYGYTF
D: TRBD2; J: TRBJ2-2; V: TRBV29-1; CDR3: CSVTGTTNTGELFF
D: .; J: TRBJ1-5; V: TRBV28; CDR3: CASKGPPDGRNSNQPQHF
D: TRBD2; J: TRBJ2-5; V: TRBV7-2; CDR3: CASSFDSGGSQTQYF
D: .; J: TRBJ2-1; V: TRBV24-1; CDR3: CATSVPLDGSNEQFF
D: TRBD1; J: TRBJ2-3; V: TRBV24-1; CDR3: CATSDRTGSGTDTQYF
D: .; J: TRBJ2-4; V: TRBV24-1; CDR3: CATSERRSKNIQYF
D: .; J: TRBJ1-4; V: TRBV5-5; CDR3: CASSLAPDATNEKLFF
D: .; J: TRBJ1-1; V: TRBV28; CDR3: CASTFPTGSNTEAFF
D: TRBD2; J: TRBJ2-5; V: TRBV6-5; CDR3: CASKPAGGRGTQYF
D: .; J: TRBJ2-3; V: TRBV30; CDR3: CARRPTDRITDTQYF
D: TRBD1; J: TRBJ1-1; V: TRBV3-1/TRBV3-2; CDR3: CASSGPRTGGDTEAFF
D: .; J: TRBJ1-2; V: TRBV6-5; CDR3: CASSYSGSGVYGYTF
D: TRBD1; J: TRBJ1-4; V: TRBV3-1/TRBV3-2; CDR3: CASSEQGGTNEKLFF
D: .; J: TRBJ1-1; V: TRBV29-1; CDR3: CSGEGGGFGEAFF
D: .; J: TRBJ1-5; V: TRBV2; CDR3: CASSEYRTPSDSNQPQHF
D: .; J: TRBJ1-2; V: TRBV24-1; CDR3: CATSDRTDGFRYTF
D: TRBD1; J: TRBJ1-1; V: TRBV6-5; CDR3: CASTKGQVTEAFF
D: .; J: TRBJ2-3; V: TRBV18; CDR3: CASSPNIGTDTQYF
D: .; J: TRBJ2-3; V: TRBV28; CDR3: CASSFGGRQGSTDTQYF
D: .; J: TRBJ1-6; V: TRBV7-9; CDR3: CASSLASAVNSPLHF
D: TRBD2; J: TRBJ2-3; V: TRBV18; CDR3: CASSPIAGRGTDTQYF
D: .; J: TRBJ1-1; V: TRBV10-3; CDR3: CAIMRGNTEAFF
D: TRBD2; J: TRBJ2-5; V: TRBV7-2; CDR3: CASSLVIGGGETQYF